This T cell receptor (beta chain) was identified during a study of control samples from healthy donors and cancer patients. Produced via immunoSEQ multiplex PCR; TCRdb's table is partial and in-frame only. The sample yields about 28,000 clones, roughly 89% seen once. The V gene lost 0 bases and the J gene lost 5 bases, with 8 bases spanning the gap. Looked up from germline, CDR1 is LGHNA and CDR2 is YNFKEQ. The CDR3 spans 15 residues. The origin of this receptor is a woman aged 40 to 50 with lung cancer. The chain couples TRBV4-2 to TRBJ1-6; D is unclear. Sequenced sample: PBMCs. This CDR3 is CASSQDQADNSPLHF. In DNA, the CDR3 is TGTGCCAGCAGCCAAGATCAGGCAGATAATTCACCCCTCCACTTT.